The 20 T cell receptor beta chains given below trace back to one sample, sequenced in a study of T cells in Graves' hyperthyroidism and ophthalmopathy. TCR beta CDR3 regions were amplified from RNA. Primed by the HTBI set, a first-round RT-PCR was run on the TCR CDR3. TCRdb recomputed calls from the multiplex PCR reads with MiXCR, one row per CDR3 protein. The profile shows roughly 240,000 distinct CDR3 sequences, approximately 23% of them singletons. The source material was blood. The receptors originated from a woman aged 40 to 50 with Graves' ophthalmopathy.

This clonotype was seen a handful of times. V and J are TRBV7-2 and TRBJ2-5, with D perhaps matching TRBD2 (7 bases). The CDR3 covers 15 residues. V gave up 5 bases and J gave up 4 bases, with 17 bases separating them. Per germline, CDR1 SGHTA and CDR2 FQGNSA. The CDR3 DNA reads as TGTGCCAGCAGCATCCACGGGGGGCCCGGAGAGACCCAGTACTTC. Translating gives CASSIHGGPGETQYF.

The V call is TRBV12-3 or TRBV12-4, the J call TRBJ2-7; 7 bases are shared with TRBD1. This CDR3 comprises 15 residues. The junction had 12 bases not matched to a gene; V was cut back by 7 bases and J by 3 bases. The CDR3 DNA follows: TGTGCCAGCAAACCCTCCGGGACAGAGGGCTACGAGCAGTACTTC. As protein: CASKPSGTEGYEQYF.

This clonotype was detected ten times or more. The gene calls are TRBV5-1 and TRBJ2-5, with D perhaps matching TRBD2 (6 bases). The CDR3 loop spans 14 amino acids. The V end was cut by 4 bases, the J end by 2 bases, with 12 bases between. Germline V gene data show CDR1 as SGHRS and CDR2 as YFSETQ. The CDR3 loop is CASSPGLGQETQYF. CDR3 nucleotide sequence: TGCGCCAGCAGCCCGGGACTGGGGCAAGAGACCCAGTACTTC.

This clonotype was counted many times. The gene calls are TRBV7-9 and TRBJ2-5; 9 bases agree with TRBD1. The CDR3 extends over 15 amino acids. Per the germline V gene, CDR1 is SEHNR and CDR2 is FQNEAQ (reference sequence). J gave up 2 bases and V 0 bases, and 1 base lay outside the gene matches. This CDR3 is CASSLAGTGQETQYF. Written as DNA, the CDR3 is TGTGCCAGCAGCTTAGCGGGGACAGGGCAAGAGACCCAGTACTTC. Combining the CDR3 with reference TRBV7-9 and TRBJ2-5 gives the whole variable domain DTGVSQNPRHKITKRGQNVTFRCDPISEHNRLYWYRQTLGQGPEFLTYFQNEAQLEKSRLLSDRFSAERPKGSFSTLEIQRTEQGDSAMYLCASSLAGTGQETQYFGPGTRLLVL.

This clonotype was detected ten times or more. The rearrangement uses TRBV6-5 and TRBJ1-1; D might be TRBD1 (5 bases). This CDR3 has 14 amino acids. Trimming pared 0 bases from V and 3 bases from J, leaving 8 bases between. In germline, CDR1 is MNHEY, CDR2 SVGAGI. The CDR3 nucleotides read TGTGCCAGCAGTTACTCGGTAGGGGACACTGAAGCTTTCTTT. Its protein is CASSYSVGDTEAFF.

This clonotype was seen at least ten times. This chain links TRBV4-1 with TRBJ2-7; unclear D gene. The CDR3 runs 14 residues. Germline V lookup: CDR1 MGHRA, CDR2 YSYEKL. Trimming stripped 1 base from V and 3 bases from J, with 10 bases between. CDR3 protein: CASSQGSFGYEQYF. The DNA for the CDR3 is TGCGCCAGCAGCCAAGGTAGTTTTGGCTACGAGCAGTACTTC.

A note on this clonotype: A much larger clone differs from this one at a single base, so this may be a read error. The chain combines TRBV6-5 with TRBJ2-5; 7 bases map to TRBD2. Germline lookup yields CDR1 MNHEY and CDR2 SVGAGI. The CDR3 is made up of 16 amino acids. DNA of the CDR3: TGTGCCAGCAGTTCGTCGATGGGGGGGATCCAAGAGACCCCGTACTTC. Translating gives CASSSSMGGIQETPYF.

The rearrangement joins TRBV6-1 to TRBJ1-5; a possible D gene is TRBD1 (5 bases). The germline V gene encodes CDR1 MNHNS and CDR2 SASEGT. This CDR3 has 15 residues. Between the trimmed V and J ends, which lost 8 bases and 0 bases, there was a span of 14 bases. CDR3 nucleotides: TGTGCCAGCGGAAGGACACCTAGTAGCAATCAGCCCCAGCATTTT. It specifies CASGRTPSSNQPQHF.

At least ten counts were recorded for this clonotype. The chain carries TRBV6-5 and TRBJ1-2; D unresolved. Germline V gene lookup returns CDR1 MNHEY and CDR2 SVGAGI. V lost 7 bases and J lost 6, with 18 bases in between. There are 14 residues in the CDR3. The CDR3 here is CASTKTGLVDGYTF. The CDR3 DNA reads as TGTGCCAGCACTAAGACGGGTCTCGTGGATGGCTACACCTTC.

This clonotype was recorded many times. In DNA, the CDR3 is TGTGCCAGTTGTAGCGGGGGGGCTGGCTATGGCTACACCTTC. It yields the protein CASCSGGAGYGYTF. V is TRBV6-5 and J is TRBJ1-2; D is possibly TRBD1 (6 bases). The germline V gene has CDR1 MNHEY and CDR2 SVGAGI. This CDR3 contains 14 residues. Trimming stripped 9 bases from V and 4 bases from J, with 18 bases between.

The sample holds a few counts of this clonotype. This chain uses TRBV6-1 with TRBJ2-7; no clear D gene. Germline loops: CDR1 MNHNS, CDR2 SASEGT. The V and J ends lost 1 base and 7 bases respectively, with 8 bases between them. There are 12 residues in the CDR3. The DNA of the CDR3 is TGTGCCAGCAGTGAAGTCCCTAGTGAGCAGTACTTC. Encoded protein: CASSEVPSEQYF.

This clonotype was observed at least ten times. The J gene is TRBJ1-5, the V gene TRBV5-8, with a weak D call TRBD1 (5 bases). Deletions cut 0 bases from V and 4 bases from J, with 8 bases between. CDR3 size: 14 residues. The V gene's germline CDR1 is SGHTS and CDR2 YDEGEE. CDR3 in DNA: TGTGCCAGCAGCTTGGAGGGGAAAAATCAGCCCCAGCATTTT. It translates to CASSLEGKNQPQHF.

This clonotype showed up just a few times. This chain links TRBV18 with TRBJ2-5; TRBD1 aligns across 10 bases. Germline CDR1 is KGHSH and CDR2 is LQKENI. Trimming took 5 bases from V and 6 from J; bases not matched to a gene: 9. The length of the CDR3 is 15 residues. CDR3 residues: CASSGRDRGQQTQYF. The DNA of the CDR3 is TGTGCCAGCTCAGGCCGGGACAGGGGTCAGCAGACCCAGTACTTC.

The table lists this clonotype with many counts. A much more abundant neighbour one base away suggests this may be a read error. The chain joins TRBV27 to TRBJ1-5; D unclear. The CDR3 consists of 13 residues. Germline V lookup: CDR1 MNHEY, CDR2 SMNVEV (reference sequence). Deletions cut 1 base from V and 0 bases from J, with 1 base between. The CDR3 spells CASSLFSNQPQHF. The CDR3 DNA is TGTGCCAGCAGTTTATTTAGCAATCAGCCCCAGCATTTT.

This clonotype was counted ten times or more. This chain joins TRBV10-3 and TRBJ2-5; 10 bases agree with TRBD1. Germline V gene sequence: CDR1 ENHRY, CDR2 SYGVKD. V dropped 6 bases and J dropped 1; count of bases not matched to a gene: 5. The CDR3 length is 15 residues. The CDR3 sequence: CAISRTGGGQETQYF. The CDR3 DNA is TGTGCCATCAGCCGGACAGGGGGGGGCCAAGAGACCCAGTACTTC.

In its sample, this clonotype was seen many times. V usage is TRBV28 and J usage is TRBJ2-5; no firm D call. The CDR3 has 18 amino acids. With 6 bases removed from V and 2 bases from J, the gap between germline ends came to 25 bases. Germline V gives CDR1 MDHEN, CDR2 SYDVKM. CDR3 sequence (DNA): TGTGCCAGCAGGATCGGCCTGTTATGGGGTTTGGGGCAAGAGACCCAGTACTTC. As protein: CASRIGLLWGLGQETQYF.

Ten or more counts support this clonotype. V is TRBV28 and J is TRBJ1-1; 9 positions match TRBD1. Germline V gene lookup returns CDR1 MDHEN and CDR2 SYDVKM. The CDR3 extends over 15 amino acids. V trimming: 2 bases; J trimming: 5 bases; junction bases outside the gene matches: 6. The CDR3 protein is CASSLGRDRETEAFF. The CDR3 coding sequence is TGTGCCAGCAGTTTAGGAAGGGACAGGGAGACTGAAGCTTTCTTT.

This clonotype has just a few counts. A read error may account for a junction end that differs from germline. The chain joins TRBV5-1 to TRBJ1-2; 8 positions agree with TRBD1. Germline CDR1 SGHRS, CDR2 YFSETQ. This CDR3 is built from 15 residues. The CDR3 sequence: CASSPGQGILYDYTF. CDR3 nucleotide sequence: TGCGCCAGCAGCCCCGGACAGGGAATCTTATATGACTACACCTTC.

The sample holds many counts of this clonotype. A much more abundant neighbour one base away suggests this may be a read error. The V and J genes are TRBV2 and TRBJ1-1; D gene unclear. This CDR3 is built from 13 residues. CDR1 and CDR2 (germline): SNHLY, FYNNEI. V lost 5 bases, J lost 3 bases, and 10 bases lay in between. The CDR3 protein is CASSLRADTEAFF. As DNA, the CDR3 is TGTGCCAGCAGTTTACGAGCCGACACTGAAGCTTTCTTT.

This clonotype has a count of ten or more. This chain uses TRBV10-3 with TRBJ2-5; no firm D call. V was shortened by 2 bases and J by 2 bases, with 9 bases between the two germline ends. This CDR3 contains 14 residues. The germline V gene encodes CDR1 ENHRY and CDR2 SYGVKD. The CDR3 sequence is CAISERNRQETQYF. The CDR3, as DNA: TGTGCCATCAGTGAGAGGAACAGACAAGAGACCCAGTACTTC.